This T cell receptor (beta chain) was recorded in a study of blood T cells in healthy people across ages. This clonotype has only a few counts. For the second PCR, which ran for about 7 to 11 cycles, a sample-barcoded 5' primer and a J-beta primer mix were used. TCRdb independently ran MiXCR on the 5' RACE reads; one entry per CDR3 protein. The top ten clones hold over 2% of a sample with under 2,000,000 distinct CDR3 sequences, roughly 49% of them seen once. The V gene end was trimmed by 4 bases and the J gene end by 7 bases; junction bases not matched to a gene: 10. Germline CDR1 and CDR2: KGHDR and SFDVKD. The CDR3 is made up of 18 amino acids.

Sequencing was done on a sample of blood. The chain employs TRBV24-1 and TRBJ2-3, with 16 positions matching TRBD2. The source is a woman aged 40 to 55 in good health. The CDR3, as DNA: TGTGCCACCAGTGACGGGACTAGCGGGGGGGATCGAGGGAATACGCAGTATTTT. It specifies CATSDGTSGGDRGNTQYF.